A single T cell receptor (beta chain) is shown here with its context. Its antigen is unknown. A read error is likely here: a far larger clone is one base away. The data are from a study of shared clonotypes between healthy human individuals. Study-wide results and caveats: Represented genetic and exposure-history diversity was restricted by having few donors.

Here immunoSEQ multiplex PCR was the method, and the copy in TCRdb shows in-frame clones only, minus some. The top ten clones hold 30% to 35% of a sample with some 690,000 clones, 90% of them seen once. The CDR3 consists of 15 residues. Germline V gene data show CDR1 as SGHRS and CDR2 as YFSETQ. V and J are TRBV5-1 and TRBJ2-7; weak D call: TRBD1 (5 bases). The sample was memory CD8+ T cells from PBMCs. Subset denoted: CD45RO+ cells pooled with CCR7-negative TemRA cells. The sequence came from a man between 18 and 29 years old in good health. Some clones in this sample may be carry-over from other donors' samples. CDR3 sequence reads: CAGSPSMGLSYEQYF. The CDR3 nucleotides are TGCGCCGGCAGCCCCTCCATGGGGCTCTCCTACGAGCAGTACTTC.